Below are 14 T cell receptor beta chains sequenced from a single sample in a study of T cells after yellow fever vaccination. Each CDR3 protein is one row after TCRdb ran MiXCR on the 5' RACE reads. The table shows 500,000 to 550,000 distinct CDR3 sequences, with 20% to 25% occurring only once. The sequences come from PBMCs, collected more than 20 days after the first yellow fever vaccination. These receptors came from a young man who received the YFV17D yellow fever vaccine.

The chain combines TRBV7-9 with TRBJ2-4; perhaps TRBD2 as D (8 bases). Germline values: CDR1 SEHNR, CDR2 FQNEAQ (reference sequence). CDR3 size: 17 residues. The V end was cut by 5 bases, the J end by 2 bases, with 19 bases between. The CDR3 DNA follows: TGTGCCAGCAGCCAAAAGGGGGCGGGGGGTTCCAAAAACATTCAGTACTTC. The encoded protein is CASSQKGAGGSKNIQYF.

This clonotype was found a few times. The rearrangement links TRBV20-1 to TRBJ2-5; D is undetermined. V lost 5 bases to trimming and J lost 5 bases, with 18 bases between them. The CDR3 runs 14 residues. Germline CDR1 is DFQATT and CDR2 is SNEGSKA (reference sequence). Here the CDR3 reads CSAPRPGPPETQYF. CDR3 DNA sequence: TGCAGTGCTCCCCGCCCTGGGCCCCCTGAGACCCAGTACTTC.

This clonotype was observed a few times. The gene calls are TRBV20-1 and TRBJ2-3; D is ambiguous. V was trimmed by 1 base and J by 3 bases, leaving 11 bases between them. Per the germline V gene, CDR1 is DFQATT and CDR2 is SNEGSKA (reference sequence). CDR3 length: 14 amino acids. CDR3 nucleotide sequence: TGCAGTGCTAGAGTTCAACAGCCAACAGATACGCAGTATTTT. It codes for CSARVQQPTDTQYF.

This clonotype was seen a few times. This chain links TRBV5-6 with TRBJ2-3, with 8 bases identical to TRBD1. The junction had 8 bases not matched to a gene; V was cut back by 3 bases and J by 2 bases. In germline, CDR1 is SGHDT, CDR2 YYEEEE. The CDR3 loop spans 16 amino acids. CDR3 loop: CASSWRTGTNTDTQYF. CDR3 DNA: TGTGCCAGCAGCTGGAGGACAGGGACGAACACAGATACGCAGTATTTT.

This clonotype was seen ten or more times. The V call is TRBV4-3, the J call TRBJ2-2; possibly TRBD1 or TRBD2 for D (5 bases each). There are 19 residues in the CDR3. Trimming cost V 1 base and J 4 bases, with 22 bases left between them. Germline V gives CDR1 LGHNA, CDR2 YSLEER. CDR3 loop: CASSQVRAAGDQGTGELFF. The CDR3 nucleotides are TGCGCCAGCAGCCAAGTGAGGGCGGCCGGGGACCAGGGCACCGGGGAGCTGTTTTTT.

The chain uses TRBV4-1 and TRBJ1-4; TRBD1 is a possible D gene (5 bases). The CDR3 is 14 residues long. Between the trimmed V and J ends, which lost 4 bases and 2 bases, there was a span of 8 bases. CDR1 and CDR2 from the germline V gene are MGHRA and YSYEKL. The CDR3 DNA reads as TGCGCCAGCAGCCGGGCAGGGACTAATGAAAAACTGTTTTTT. Amino acid sequence: CASSRAGTNEKLFF.

This clonotype turned up a few times. V gene TRBV5-1 combines with J gene TRBJ2-3; 9 bases match TRBD2. J lost 0 bases, V lost 6 bases, and 2 bases had no gene match. The CDR3 totals 14 residues. Germline CDR1 and CDR2: SGHRS and YFSETQ. CDR3 nucleotide sequence: TGCGCCAGCACCCTAGCGGGGAGCACAGATACGCAGTATTTT. As protein: CASTLAGSTDTQYF.

This chain links TRBV11-1 with TRBJ1-5; TRBD1 aligns across 8 bases. Germline V gene data show CDR1 as SGHAT and CDR2 as FQDESV (reference sequence). The V and J ends lost 1 base and 2 bases, in that order; junction bases with no gene match: 4. The CDR3 is 16 amino acids. Here the CDR3 reads CASSLVTGEGNQPQHF. CDR3 in DNA: TGTGCCAGCAGCTTAGTGACAGGGGAGGGCAATCAGCCCCAGCATTTT.

This clonotype was seen a few times. J is TRBJ2-3 and V is TRBV29-1, with D perhaps matching TRBD1 (6 bases). This CDR3 has 14 residues. Trimming pared 1 base from V and 1 base from J, leaving 9 bases between. CDR1 SQVTM and CDR2 ANQGSEA come from the germline V gene. The CDR3 nucleotides read TGCAGCGTTGAAGGGACAGAAGGCACAGATACGCAGTATTTT. Translation gives CSVEGTEGTDTQYF.

V is TRBV6-5 and J is TRBJ1-1, with TRBD1 matching 10 bases. The germline V gene encodes CDR1 MNHEY and CDR2 SVGAGI. The CDR3 contains 14 residues. Germline trimming cut 4 bases from V and 11 bases from J; bases unmatched to any gene: 10. The CDR3 nucleotides read TGTGCCAGCAGTTCCACGGGACAGGGGAATAGGGCTTTCTTT. Protein: CASSSTGQGNRAFF.

The chain employs TRBV4-3 and TRBJ2-2; possible D gene TRBD2, 6 bases. Germline loops: CDR1 LGHNA, CDR2 YSLEER. With 1 base removed from V and 0 bases from J, the gap between germline ends came to 9 bases. The CDR3 has 16 amino acids. The CDR3 region is CASSQVSSANTGELFF. The CDR3, as DNA: TGCGCCAGCAGCCAAGTATCTAGCGCGAACACCGGGGAGCTGTTTTTT.

This clonotype turned up a few times. The chain links TRBV27 to TRBJ2-2, with TRBD2 matching 11 bases. Germline V lookup: CDR1 MNHEY, CDR2 SMNVEV (reference sequence). The CDR3 length is 18 residues. With 4 bases clipped from V and 4 bases from J, the junction kept 11 bases outside the gene matches. CDR3 sequence: CASSWLAGGRNGTGELFF. CDR3 nucleotides: TGTGCCAGCAGTTGGCTAGCGGGGGGCCGAAATGGCACCGGGGAGCTGTTTTTT.

This clonotype came up a few times. DNA for the CDR3: TGTGCCAGCAGCCCCTCGGCCGGGGTCGGTGGGTTCTTC. This sequence encodes CASSPSAGVGGFF. This chain links TRBV12-3 or TRBV12-4 with TRBJ2-1; possible D gene TRBD2, 5 bases. V lost 6 bases, J lost 15 bases, and 21 bases lay in between. CDR3 size: 13 residues.

The rearrangement joins TRBV12-3 or TRBV12-4 to TRBJ1-5; TRBD1 agrees at 7 bases. V trimming: 3 bases; J trimming: 9 bases; junction bases outside the gene matches: 8. This CDR3 is built from 14 residues. This CDR3 is CASSFKGAQGPQHF. DNA for the CDR3: TGTGCCAGCAGTTTTAAGGGGGCGCAGGGGCCCCAGCATTTT.